This T cell receptor (beta chain) stems from a study of blood T cells in healthy people across ages. Study-wide results and limits: Researchers deemed the diversity estimates from one million T cells underestimates.

Trimming shortened V by 3 bases and J by 3 bases, and 9 bases separated the two germline ends. The CDR3 consists of 14 residues. CDR1 and CDR2 (germline): MGHRA, YSYEKL. Per sample, no less than 5.5 micrograms of total RNA were extracted. This clonotype was found many times. Its antigen remains unknown. Through a sample-barcoded 5' primer and a J-beta primer mix, a second PCR was run for roughly 6 to 11 cycles. Tags on each cDNA molecule came from a template-switch adaptor with 12 random nucleotides. A single record per CDR3 protein comes from TCRdb applying MiXCR to the 5' RACE reads. This sample has around 1.5 million distinct CDR3 sequences, with 40% to 50% found just once.

V is TRBV4-1 and J is TRBJ2-1; possible D gene TRBD2, 5 bases. The sequenced sample consisted of blood. The receptor comes from a woman aged 18-35 years in good health. The CDR3 sequence is CASSHGLDYNEQFF. CDR3 in DNA: TGCGCCAGCAGCCATGGACTGGACTACAATGAGCAGTTCTTC.